This T cell receptor (beta chain) is from a study of T-cell reconstitution after alpha-beta-depleted transplantation in children. TCRbeta library construction was performed incorporating unique molecular identifiers. MiXCR was run by TCRdb on the PCR reads, yielding one entry per CDR3 protein. The sample includes about 540,000 distinct CDR3 sequences, about 17% of them seen just once. CDR1 and CDR2 from the germline V gene are MNHNS and SASEGT. CDR3 length equals 13 residues. With 8 bases removed from V and 3 bases from J, the gap between germline ends came to 10 bases. The sample holds a few counts of this clonotype.

The receptor was isolated from a human donor who donated a stem cell graft to a child with acute lymphoblastic leukemia. The source material was PBMCs from the stem cell graft donor, sampled from the stem cell graft. This chain uses TRBV6-1 with TRBJ2-2; D is tentatively TRBD1 or TRBD2 (5 bases each). The CDR3 here is CASRGRDTGELFF. CDR3 DNA: TGTGCCAGCCGGGGCAGGGACACCGGGGAGCTGTTTTTT.